This record looks at one TCR beta chain sequence and its context. Its matching antigen is unknown. The data originate from a study of OX40 agonist ivuxolimab in advanced cancers. Regarding the study as a whole: Researchers did not determine the expanded peripheral T cells' antigen specificity. Some of the nonresponding patients also showed low levels of normalized T-cell clonal expansion.

Produced via immunoSEQ multiplex PCR; TCRdb's table is partial and in-frame only. The data contain some 84,000 clones, about 91% of them singletons. The V segment lost 1 base and the J segment 5 bases; nucleotides outside the gene matches: 7. The CDR3 length is 16 residues. Germline V gene data show CDR1 as MGHRA and CDR2 as YSYEKL. The chain is built from TRBV4-1 and TRBJ1-4; the match to TRBD1 covers 7 bases. This receptor was identified in an adult with an advanced solid tumor such as melanoma, head and neck, liver or kidney cancer. Sequences were derived from CD4+ or CD8+ T cells sorted from blood, sampled in a trial of the OX40 agonist ivuxolimab. CDR3: CASSQGETGRNEKLFF. CDR3 nucleotides: TGCGCCAGCAGCCAAGGGGAGACAGGGCGAAATGAAAAACTGTTTTTT.